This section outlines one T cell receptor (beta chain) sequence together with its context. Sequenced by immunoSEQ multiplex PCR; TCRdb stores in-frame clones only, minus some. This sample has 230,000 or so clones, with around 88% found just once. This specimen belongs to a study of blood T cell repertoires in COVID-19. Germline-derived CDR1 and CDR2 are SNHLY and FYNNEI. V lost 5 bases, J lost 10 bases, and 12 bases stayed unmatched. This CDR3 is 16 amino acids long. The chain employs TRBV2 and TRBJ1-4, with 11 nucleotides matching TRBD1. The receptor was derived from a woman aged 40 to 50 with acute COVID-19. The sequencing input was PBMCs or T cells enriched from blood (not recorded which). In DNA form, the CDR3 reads TGTGCCAGCAGTCCCAGTGGGGGACAGGGGGTCGGAAAACTGTTTTTT. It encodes CASSPSGGQGVGKLFF.